Given below is one TCR beta chain in context. Its antigen is not identified. Data came from immunoSEQ multiplex PCR; TCRdb stores just in-frame clones and leaves some out. The sample has approximately 15,000 clones, roughly 40% seen once. These data are taken from a study of siplizumab effects on memory and regulatory T cells. This CDR3 spans 17 amino acids. V was clipped by 4 bases and J by 6 bases; unmatched bases: 11. CDR1 and CDR2 (germline): SGHTS, YDEGEE. As described, mixed lymphocyte reaction cells underwent coculture at 37°C for a duration of roughly six days. The chain recombines TRBV5-8 with TRBJ2-3, with TRBD2 matching over 13 bases. This TCR was recovered from a human donor in good health; the cells came from an allogeneic mixed lymphocyte reaction. Some clones in this sample may be carry-over from other donors' samples. The sequenced material came from CFSE-low (dividing) CD4+ T cells sorted from an allogeneic mixed lymphocyte reaction. The CDR3 loop is CASSPPGTSGIRDTQYF. In DNA, the CDR3 is TGTGCCAGCAGCCCGCCCGGGACTAGCGGGATAAGGGATACGCAGTATTTT.